The clone carrying this T cell receptor (beta chain) was detected only once. Through a sample-barcoded 5' primer and a J-beta primer mix, a second PCR was run for roughly 7 to 11 cycles. Each cDNA molecule received a tag from a template-switch adaptor that had 12 random nucleotides. TCRdb fed the 5' RACE reads into MiXCR, producing one record per CDR3 protein. The sample records approximately 400,000 distinct CDR3 sequences, 45% to 60% being singletons. This sample was taken from a study of blood T cells in healthy people across ages. V trimming: 6 bases; J trimming: 5 bases; junction bases outside the gene matches: 7. Germline values: CDR1 DFQATT, CDR2 SNEGSKA (reference sequence). The CDR3 is 13 residues long.

What was sequenced was blood. The sequence derives from a man between 60 and 70 years old in good health. The chain carries TRBV20-1 and TRBJ2-5; 9 positions match TRBD2. CDR3 sequence (DNA): TGCAGTGCAGGATCTAGCGGGGAGGAGACCCAGTACTTC. It is translated as CSAGSSGEETQYF.